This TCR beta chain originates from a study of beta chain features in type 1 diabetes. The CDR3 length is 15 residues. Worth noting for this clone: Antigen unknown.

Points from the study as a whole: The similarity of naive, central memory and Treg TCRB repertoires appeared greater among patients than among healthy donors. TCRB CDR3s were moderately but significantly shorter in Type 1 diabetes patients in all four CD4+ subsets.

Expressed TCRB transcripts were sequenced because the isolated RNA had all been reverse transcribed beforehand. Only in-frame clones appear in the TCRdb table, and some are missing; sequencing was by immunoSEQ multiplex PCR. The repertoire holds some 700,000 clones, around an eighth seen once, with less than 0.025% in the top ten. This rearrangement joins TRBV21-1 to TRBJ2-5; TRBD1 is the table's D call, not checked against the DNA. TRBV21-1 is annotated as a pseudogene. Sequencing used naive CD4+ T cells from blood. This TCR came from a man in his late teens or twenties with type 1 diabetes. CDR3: CASSPGTGTQETQYF. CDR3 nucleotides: TGTGCCAGCAGTCCCGGGACAGGGACCCAAGAGACCCAGTACTTC.